This TCR beta chain originates from a study of HIV-infected children after antiretroviral therapy interruption. Study-level background: Most children had recorded EBV and CMV exposure.

Ten or more counts support this clonotype. Treatment specified: PENTA 11 planned treatment interruption arm or continuous ART arm. Unique molecular identifiers were included in an RNA-based 3' RACE TCR library. TCRdb re-called the 3' RACE reads through MiXCR, storing one row per CDR3 protein. The sample has some 90,000 distinct CDR3 sequences, approximately 6.9% seen once. From germline, CDR1 is GTSNPN and CDR2 SVGIG (reference sequence). The CDR3 contains 15 residues. V lost 0 bases, J lost 3 bases, and 13 bases lay in between. Specimen: CD45RA+ CD4+ T cells from PBMCs, pooled from several time points, collected from a donor given antiretroviral therapy, either interrupted or continuous. Sample subset: naive CD4+ CD45RA+ CD45RO- T cells. This TCR came from a pool of human donors with HIV. The chain employs TRBV30 and TRBJ2-3; TRBD2 is a possible D gene (6 bases). CDR3 sequence: CAWSVLPRGTDTQYF. The CDR3 DNA sequence: TGTGCCTGGAGTGTACTCCCCCGGGGGACAGATACGCAGTATTTT.